The 25 T cell receptor beta chains reported below all come from one sample, sequenced in a study of HIV-infected patients and healthy controls. Reverse transcription used about 510 ng RNA and constant-region primers for alpha and beta. Alpha and beta chain libraries were made separately by chain-specific third strand synthesis with multiplexing indices. TCRdb used MiXCR to reprocess the 5' RACE reads, holding one entry per CDR3 protein. The sample holds some 4,300 distinct CDR3 sequences, roughly 5.5% seen once. Roughly three months, about 14 weeks, into antiretroviral therapy, follow-up blood was collected. Whole blood was used without fractionation, so all unsorted peripheral T cells were included. The material was blood, obtained during antiretroviral therapy. Receptor source: an adult with HIV infection.

By proportion, this clonotype is medium-sized. V gene TRBV12-3 or TRBV12-4 combines with J gene TRBJ2-5; D could derive from TRBD1 or TRBD2 (5 bases each). V dropped 3 bases and J dropped 1 base, with 15 bases sitting between them. The CDR3 covers 16 residues. The CDR3 sequence is CASSFLWDPLQETQYF. Here the CDR3 DNA reads TGTGCCAGCAGTTTCCTCTGGGACCCCCTCCAAGAGACCCAGTACTTC.

This clonotype is medium-sized (0.01 to 0.1%) by share. J is TRBJ2-5 and V is TRBV9; tentative D call: TRBD2 (6 bases). The CDR3 is 15 amino acids. Germline-derived CDR1 and CDR2 are SGDLS and YYNGEE. The germline V and J ends were trimmed by 3 bases and 7 bases, with 19 bases remaining between them. The CDR3 region has the DNA TGTGCCAGCAGCGGTGCGGGGACCATCTACGGGACCCAGTACTTC. The encoded protein is CASSGAGTIYGTQYF.

The V call is TRBV6-5, the J call TRBJ2-5; D could derive from TRBD1 or TRBD2 (5 bases each). The CDR3 spans 15 residues. Germline V gene sequence: CDR1 MNHEY, CDR2 SVGAGI. Trimming stripped 10 bases from V and 7 bases from J, with 25 bases between. The CDR3 DNA is TGTGCCACCAAGGCCCTGGGGACGGAGTCGGGGACCCAGTACTTC. Translating gives CATKALGTESGTQYF.

The genes are TRBV7-3 and TRBJ1-1; D remains unclear. This CDR3 has 13 residues. Germline assignment: CDR1 SGHTA and CDR2 FQGTGA. V lost 7 bases to trimming and J lost 4 bases, with 13 bases between them. CDR3 in amino acids: CASTHSSVTEAFF. The CDR3 DNA is TGTGCCAGCACTCATTCGTCGGTCACTGAAGCTTTCTTT. Combining the CDR3 with reference TRBV7-3 and TRBJ1-1 gives the whole variable domain GAGVSQTPSNKVTEKGKYVELRCDPISGHTALYWYRQSLGQGPEFLIYFQGTGAADDSGLPNDRFFAVRPEGSVSTLKIQRTERGDSAVYLCASTHSSVTEAFFGQGTRLTVV.

This clonotype was recorded a few times. V and J are TRBV28 and TRBJ1-1, with D maybe TRBD1 (5 bases). Germline CDR1 and CDR2: MDHEN and SYDVKM. Trimming shortened V by 8 bases and J by 4 bases, and 26 bases separated the two germline ends. The CDR3 has 17 amino acids. CDR3 DNA sequence: TGTGCCAGCCGAACCTTAGCGTTGGGGGATCTCGCCACTGAAGCTTTCTTT. Residues: CASRTLALGDLATEAFF.

This clonotype is classed as medium-sized. V usage is TRBV10-3 and J usage is TRBJ1-6; D is perhaps TRBD1 (6 bases). V lost 2 bases and J 7 bases, leaving 15 bases between the germline ends. Germline V gives CDR1 ENHRY, CDR2 SYGVKD. This CDR3 is built from 16 residues. CDR3 DNA sequence: TGTGCCATCAGTGAGGGGGGCAGACGAGCAAATTCACCCCTCCACTTT. As protein: CAISEGGRRANSPLHF.

This clonotype occurred many times. The chain joins TRBV5-1 to TRBJ2-1; 11 bases line up with TRBD2. The CDR3 has 15 amino acids. Germline V gene sequence: CDR1 SGHRS, CDR2 YFSETQ. The V and J ends lost 4 bases and 6 bases, in that order; junction bases with no gene match: 6. The DNA for the CDR3 is TGCGCCAGCAGCATAGGCGGGACTAGCGGCAATGAGCAGTTCTTC. Translation: CASSIGGTSGNEQFF. The full variable domain, with the rest looked up from reference TRBV5-1 and TRBJ2-1, is KAGVTQTPRYLIKTRGQQVTLSCSPISGHRSVSWYQQTPGQGLQFLFEYFSETQRNKGNFPGRFSGRQFSNSRSEMNVSTLELGDSALYLCASSIGGTSGNEQFFGPGTRLTVL.

Ten or more counts support this clonotype. The chain couples TRBV6-5 to TRBJ1-2, with D unclear. Trimming removed 0 bases at V and 8 bases at J, with 13 bases between. The CDR3 has 14 amino acids. CDR1 is MNHEY and CDR2 is SVGAGI in the germline V gene. CDR3 sequence: CASSYSDTMRGYTF. The CDR3 DNA sequence: TGTGCCAGCAGTTACTCGGATACCATGAGGGGCTACACCTTC.

By share, this clonotype counts as medium-sized. The chain uses TRBV7-3 and TRBJ2-1; TRBD2 matches at 10 bases. Losses at the gene ends were 6 bases for V and 4 bases for J; bases not matched to a gene: 9. This CDR3 is built from 16 residues. From germline, CDR1 is SGHTA and CDR2 FQGTGA. The CDR3 is CASSSVGLAAYNEQFF. CDR3 coding DNA: TGTGCCAGCAGTAGCGTCGGACTAGCGGCGTACAATGAGCAGTTCTTC. The full variable domain, in which reference TRBV7-3 and TRBJ2-1 provide the parts outside the CDR3, is GAGVSQTPSNKVTEKGKYVELRCDPISGHTALYWYRQSLGQGPEFLIYFQGTGAADDSGLPNDRFFAVRPEGSVSTLKIQRTERGDSAVYLCASSSVGLAAYNEQFFGPGTRLTVL.

This clonotype is labeled medium-sized. The chain links TRBV20-1 to TRBJ1-1; no firm D call. The germline gives CDR1 DFQATT, CDR2 SNEGSKA (reference sequence). V was cut by 3 bases and J by 0 bases, with 8 bases left in between. The CDR3 runs to 13 residues. DNA for the CDR3: TGCAGTGCTAGGGACGACCTGAACACTGAAGCTTTCTTT. Translation gives CSARDDLNTEAFF.

This clonotype rates as medium-sized. The J gene is TRBJ1-2, the V gene TRBV7-2; TRBD1 is a possible D gene (6 bases). CDR3 length: 16 amino acids. Trimming cost V 1 base and J 4 bases, with 16 bases left between them. Looked up from germline, CDR1 is SGHTA and CDR2 is FQGNSA. CDR3 sequence: CASSLDEDSGGYGYTF. For the CDR3, the DNA is TGTGCCAGCAGCTTAGACGAGGACAGCGGAGGCTATGGCTACACCTTC.

V and J are TRBV12-3 or TRBV12-4 and TRBJ2-6, with D unclear. Between the trimmed V and J ends, which lost 4 bases and 1 base, there was a span of 8 bases. CDR3 length: 15 residues. CDR3 DNA sequence: TGTGCCAGCAGTTGGTTGGGATCTGGGGCCAACGTCCTGACTTTC. This encodes CASSWLGSGANVLTF.

Judged by abundance, this clonotype is medium-sized (0.01 to 0.1%). The V gene is TRBV29-1, the J gene TRBJ2-2; D is ambiguous. The CDR3 covers 16 residues. The V end lost 4 bases, the J end lost 0 bases, and 15 bases lay between the germline ends. Germline V gene sequence: CDR1 SQVTM, CDR2 ANQGSEA. DNA of the CDR3: TGCAGCGTTGGTACAGATTGGCCGACGAACACCGGGGAGCTGTTTTTT. Protein sequence: CSVGTDWPTNTGELFF.

V gene TRBV27 combines with J gene TRBJ2-2, with D perhaps given as TRBD1 or TRBD2 (5 bases each). V shed 4 bases and J shed 5 bases, with 5 bases lying between them. Looked up from germline, CDR1 is MNHEY and CDR2 is SMNVEV (reference sequence). The CDR3 totals 12 residues. The CDR3 DNA reads TGTGCCAGCAGTTGGGGGACCGGGGAGCTGTTTTTT. Protein sequence: CASSWGTGELFF.

The table lists this clonotype with a few counts. This rearrangement joins TRBV13 to TRBJ2-5; perhaps TRBD2 as D (6 bases). Germline V gene lookup returns CDR1 PRHDT and CDR2 FYEKMQ (reference sequence). The CDR3 extends over 14 amino acids. Trimming shortened V by 4 bases and J by 1 base, and 10 bases separated the two germline ends. This CDR3 is CASSYEGLQETQYF. CDR3 in DNA: TGTGCCAGCAGCTACGAGGGACTCCAAGAGACCCAGTACTTC.

This rearrangement joins TRBV24-1 to TRBJ1-1; 8 bases agree with TRBD1. The CDR3 extends over 12 amino acids. Germline trimming cut 10 bases from V and 5 bases from J; bases unmatched to any gene: 5. The germline V gene encodes CDR1 KGHDR and CDR2 SFDVKD. DNA for the CDR3: TGTGCCACGACAGGGGAGCAGACTGAAGCTTTCTTT. It specifies CATTGEQTEAFF.

This clonotype is labeled as medium-sized. The V gene is TRBV11-1, the J gene TRBJ1-1, with 8 bases fitting TRBD1. Germline CDR1 reads SGHAT; CDR2 reads FQDESV (reference sequence). With V trimmed by 6 bases and J by 6 bases, 6 bases remained unmatched. The CDR3 is 13 residues long. The CDR3 sequence is CASRPQQGAEAFF. In DNA, the CDR3 is TGTGCCAGCAGGCCCCAACAGGGGGCTGAAGCTTTCTTT.

This clonotype came up many times. The J gene is TRBJ2-2, the V gene TRBV24-1; 9 bases fit TRBD1. This CDR3 region has 16 residues. From germline, CDR1 is KGHDR and CDR2 SFDVKD. V was pared by 7 bases and J by 5 bases, with 10 bases of the junction left unmatched. CDR3 bases: TGTGCCACCAGCGCCCCACAGGGGGCAGGTACCGGGGAGCTGTTTTTT. Encoded protein: CATSAPQGAGTGELFF.

This clonotype appeared a few times. The rearrangement links TRBV7-9 to TRBJ1-2; 9 nucleotides line up with TRBD1. Trimming at V came to 6 bases and at J to 8 bases, leaving 4 bases not matched to a gene. The CDR3 is made up of 12 amino acids. The germline V gene has CDR1 SEHNR and CDR2 FQNEAQ (reference sequence). This CDR3 is CASRGTGKGYTF. In DNA, the CDR3 is TGTGCCAGCAGGGGGACAGGGAAAGGCTACACCTTC. The full variable domain, in which reference TRBV7-9 and TRBJ1-2 provide the parts outside the CDR3, is DTGVSQNPRHKITKRGQNVTFRCDPISEHNRLYWYRQTLGQGPEFLTYFQNEAQLEKSRLLSDRFSAERPKGSFSTLEIQRTEQGDSAMYLCASRGTGKGYTFGSGTRLTVV.

This clonotype is classed as medium-sized. This chain connects TRBV5-4 to TRBJ2-3, with TRBD1 matching 7 bases. V was clipped by 0 bases and J by 7 bases; unmatched bases: 5. This CDR3 has 14 amino acids. Germline CDR1 and CDR2: SGHNT and YYREEE (reference sequence). CDR3 residues: CASSLEGARNTQYF. The CDR3 nucleotides are TGTGCCAGCAGCTTGGAGGGGGCGAGGAATACGCAGTATTTT.

This clonotype rates as medium-sized. The rearrangement joins TRBV24-1 to TRBJ1-5; D is unresolved. Trimming removed 4 bases at V and 6 bases at J, with 6 bases between. The CDR3 has 12 amino acids. Germline values: CDR1 KGHDR, CDR2 SFDVKD. DNA for the CDR3: TGTGCCACCAGTGACCTTGGTCAGCCCCAGCATTTT. It yields the protein CATSDLGQPQHF.

This clonotype is medium-sized by share. The genes are TRBV28 and TRBJ1-6; D might be TRBD1 (5 bases). The ends were cut back, 5 bases at V and 9 bases at J, with 17 bases in the middle. This CDR3 comprises 15 residues. CDR1 and CDR2 (germline): MDHEN, SYDVKM. CDR3 in amino acids: CASSLGLGVVSPLHF. CDR3 sequence (DNA): TGTGCCAGCAGTCTTGGGTTAGGGGTCGTTTCACCCCTCCACTTT.

This clonotype is labeled as medium-sized. The chain has TRBV28 and TRBJ1-6; a weak D match, TRBD1 (6 bases). From germline, CDR1 is MDHEN and CDR2 SYDVKM. The CDR3 has 14 amino acids. The V and J ends lost 3 bases and 9 bases respectively, with 12 bases between them. CDR3 sequence: CASSLQGSGSPLHF. The CDR3 DNA is TGTGCCAGCAGTTTGCAGGGGAGCGGTTCACCCCTCCACTTT. The full variable domain, with the rest looked up from reference TRBV28 and TRBJ1-6, is DVKVTQSSRYLVKRTGEKVFLECVQDMDHENMFWYRQDPGLGLRLIYFSYDVKMKEKGDIPEGYSVSREKKERFSLILESASTNQTSMYLCASSLQGSGSPLHFGNGTRLTVT.

By share of the sample, this clonotype is medium-sized. V and J are TRBV7-6 and TRBJ2-5, with TRBD2 identical over 12 bases. The CDR3 runs 17 residues. Germline-derived CDR1 and CDR2 are SGHVS and FNYEAQ. After removal of 1 base from V and 5 bases from J, the junction contained 8 bases not matched to a gene. The CDR3 protein is CASSLGKLAGGGETQYF. Written as DNA, the CDR3 is TGTGCCAGCAGCTTAGGAAAACTAGCGGGAGGAGGCGAGACCCAGTACTTC.

By share, this clonotype counts as medium-sized. V usage is TRBV9 and J usage is TRBJ1-1, with a possible D match to TRBD1 (5 bases). The ends were cut back, 0 bases at V and 5 bases at J, with 14 bases in the middle. CDR3 length equals 15 residues. Germline V gene data show CDR1 as SGDLS and CDR2 as YYNGEE. The CDR3 region has the DNA TGTGCCAGCAGCGTAGGTCCGGGGGTGAGGACTGAAGCTTTCTTT. As protein: CASSVGPGVRTEAFF.